The rows below give T cell receptor beta chains drawn from one sample of a study of shared clonotypes between healthy human individuals. Sequencing used immunoSEQ multiplex PCR; TCRdb keeps in-frame clones, though not all of them. Of about 2,100,000 clones listed, 93% are singletons. Input material: naive CD8+ T cells from PBMCs. Receptors originate from a man between 18 and 35 years old in good health. Some clones in this sample may be carry-over from other donors' samples. The CDR3 runs from the conserved cysteine through the conserved F or W. The D gene is left open where the match is weak. Clone size appears in some rows only: once, few, many, or a class for an expanded clone.

- | 16 | TRBD2 | TRBJ2-7 | TRBV7-9 | TGTGCCAGCAGCCCACCACTGACGGGAGGGCCCTACGAGCAGTACTTC | CASSPPLTGGPYEQYF
- | 17 | TRBD2 | TRBJ2-5 | TRBV5-1 | TGCGCCAGCCGTAAAGTACTAGCGGGGGGCTCAAGGGAGACCCAGTACTTC | CASRKVLAGGSRETQYF
- | 13 | - | TRBJ2-1 | TRBV29-1 | TGCAGCGTTGCAGGGTTGGGTTCCGTTGAGCAGTTCTTC | CSVAGLGSVEQFF
- | 13 | - | TRBJ2-7 | TRBV30 | TGTGCCTGGAGTACGAGGGGCATGTACGAGCAGTACTTC | CAWSTRGMYEQYF
- | 13 | - | TRBJ1-2 | TRBV28 | TGTGCCAGCAGTTTGATGGGGTACTATGGCTACACCTTC | CASSLMGYYGYTF
- | 15 | TRBD2 | TRBJ2-3 | TRBV9 | TGTGCCAGCAGCGTAGCGGGGGGTTCTCTCAATACGCAGTATTTT | CASSVAGGSLNTQYF
once | 14 | - | TRBJ1-2 | TRBV5-6 | TGTGCCAGCACCGAAATTCCAGCTAACTATGGCTACACCTTC | CASTEIPANYGYTF
- | 13 | TRBD2 | TRBJ2-3 | TRBV5-1 | TGCGCCAGCAGCGGCGGGAGTGGAGATACGCAGTATTTT | CASSGGSGDTQYF
- | 14 | - | TRBJ1-1 | TRBV28 | TGTGCCAGCAGCCCTGAGGGGGTAAGGACTGAAGCTTTCTTT | CASSPEGVRTEAFF
few | 14 | - | TRBJ1-1 | TRBV6-5 | TGTGCCAGCAGTTACTCGGGGGGAAACACTGAAGCTTTCTTT | CASSYSGGNTEAFF
- | 14 | - | TRBJ1-1 | TRBV5-6 | TGTGCCAGCAGCTTGGGCCCCAGCAACACTGAAGCTTTCTTT | CASSLGPSNTEAFF
- | 13 | TRBD1 | TRBJ2-7 | TRBV5-5 | TGTGCCAGCAGCCAGGGGGCCTCCTACGAGCAGTACTTC | CASSQGASYEQYF
- | 13 | - | TRBJ1-2 | TRBV6-5 | TGTGCCAGCAGTTACTCGGGGACATATGGCTACACCTTC | CASSYSGTYGYTF
- | 14 | - | TRBJ1-2 | TRBV30 | TGTGCCCTACATCCCGGGACGTTGAGCTATGGCTACACCTTC | CALHPGTLSYGYTF
few | 11 | - | TRBJ1-1 | TRBV10-2 | TGCGCCAGCAGCGAGGACACTGAAGCTTTCTTT | CASSEDTEAFF
- | 16 | - | TRBJ1-1 | TRBV7-9 | TGTGCCAGCAGCTTGGACCTCGAGGGCGCCGACACTGAAGCTTTCTTT | CASSLDLEGADTEAFF
- | 13 | - | TRBJ2-7 | TRBV7-2 | TGTGCCAGCAGCTTGGGGTTGGAGAGCGAGCAGTACTTC | CASSLGLESEQYF
- | 15 | - | TRBJ1-1 | TRBV6-5 | TGTGCCAGCAGTTACTCGAGGGGATCGGTCTCTGAAGCTTTCTTT | CASSYSRGSVSEAFF
- | 14 | TRBD1 | TRBJ1-4 | TRBV5-1 | TGCGCCAGCAGCGGGGACAGGCGGAATGAAAAACTGTTTTTT | CASSGDRRNEKLFF
- | 12 | - | TRBJ1-2 | TRBV6-5 | TGTGCCAGCAGTCTGGGGGGATTCGGCTACACCTTC | CASSLGGFGYTF
- | 15 | - | TRBJ1-1 | TRBV10-3 | TGTGCCATCAGTGAGACTGCGACGGGAAACACTGAAGCTTTCTTT | CAISETATGNTEAFF
- | 14 | - | TRBJ1-5 | TRBV2 | TGTGCCAGCAGTGATTATGGGGCCAATCAGCCCCAGCATTTT | CASSDYGANQPQHF
once | 14 | - | TRBJ2-3 | TRBV27 | TGTGCCAGCAGTCCCAGGTCCATCCCAGATACGCAGTATTTT | CASSPRSIPDTQYF
- | 15 | - | TRBJ1-1 | TRBV4-1 | TGCGCCAGCAGCCAAGTCGGGCCAGGGAACACTGAAGCTTTCTTT | CASSQVGPGNTEAFF
- | 15 | - | TRBJ2-7 | TRBV27 | TGTGCCAGCAGTGGATACCGGGACGGATCCTACGAGCAGTACTTC | CASSGYRDGSYEQYF
- | 17 | TRBD1 | TRBJ2-3 | TRBV27 | TGTGCCAGCAGTTCCTACGAGACAGGGAAGGCGACAGATACGCAGTATTTT | CASSSYETGKATDTQYF
once | 13 | - | TRBJ1-2 | TRBV7-8 | TGTGCCAGCAGCTCATGGATTTCTTATGGCTACACCTTC | CASSSWISYGYTF